The 19 T cell receptor beta chains in this list originate from one sample, sequenced in a study of cytomegalovirus exposure and HLA in healthy donors. Primers: 60 Vbeta forward and 13 Jbeta reverse. The assay was immunoSEQ multiplex PCR, and TCRdb's table has in-frame clones only and misses some. This sample yields roughly 86,000 clones, of which approximately 66% are seen a single time; 3.9% belongs to the top ten. Input material: PBMCs. All receptors derive from a man aged 25-45 years in good health and CMV-seronegative.

CDR3 DNA: TGCAGCGGGGACAGGGGACCTGGGACCCAGTACTTC. Translating it yields CSGDRGPGTQYF. The rearrangement joins TRBV29-1 to TRBJ2-5; the match to TRBD1 covers 10 bases. CDR3 length: 12 amino acids. Germline V gives CDR1 SQVTM, CDR2 ANQGSEA. Germline trimming cut 7 bases from V and 7 bases from J; bases unmatched to any gene: 6.

The gene calls are TRBV18 and TRBJ2-1; no reliable D call. The V end was cut by 3 bases, the J end by 7 bases, with 7 bases between. This CDR3 comprises 12 residues. The germline V gene has CDR1 KGHSH and CDR2 LQKENI. DNA of the CDR3: TGTGCCAGCTCACCGGCGACAAATGAGCAGTTCTTC. Translated, it gives CASSPATNEQFF.

V and J are TRBV7-9 and TRBJ1-2, with TRBD1 matching 7 bases. Losses at the gene ends were 1 base for V and 5 bases for J; bases not matched to a gene: 1. This CDR3 comprises 13 residues. Germline V gene lookup returns CDR1 SEHNR and CDR2 FQNEAQ (reference sequence). CDR3 loop: CASSLGTGYGYTF. Written as DNA, the CDR3 is TGTGCCAGCAGCTTAGGGACAGGATATGGCTACACCTTC.

The chain combines TRBV6-1 with TRBJ1-6, with D unclear. The CDR3 covers 17 residues. V was cut by 4 bases and J by 0 bases, with 13 bases left in between. Germline V gene lookup returns CDR1 MNHNS and CDR2 SASEGT. The CDR3 nucleotides read TGTGCCAGCAGTGCCCAAGACTGGAGCTCCTATAATTCACCCCTCCACTTT. This gives the protein CASSAQDWSSYNSPLHF.

The chain combines TRBV27 with TRBJ1-2; a possible D gene is TRBD1 (5 bases). The CDR3 loop spans 13 amino acids. Germline CDR1 and CDR2: MNHEY and SMNVEV (reference sequence). V lost 5 bases and J 5 bases, leaving 12 bases between the germline ends. CDR3 DNA sequence: TGTGCCAGCAGTCAAGGGGTGGAGTATGGCTACACCTTC. It yields the protein CASSQGVEYGYTF.

Here the CDR3 DNA reads TGTGCCTGGAGTCCCCCTGACGGGGGGGCCTACGAGCAGTACTTC. Amino acid sequence: CAWSPPDGGAYEQYF. The chain recombines TRBV30 with TRBJ2-7; 8 bases line up with TRBD2. Germline V lookup: CDR1 GTSNPN, CDR2 SVGIG (reference sequence). Losses at the gene ends were 2 bases for V and 2 bases for J; bases not matched to a gene: 8. The CDR3 is 15 residues long.

The chain links TRBV11-2 to TRBJ1-2; 10 nucleotides agree with TRBD1. The germline CDR1 and CDR2 sequences are SGHAT and FQNNGV. V lost 5 bases, J lost 5 bases, and 8 bases stayed unmatched. This CDR3 is 15 amino acids long. The CDR3 DNA reads as TGTGCCAGCAGCGCCCGACAGGGGGCAAGTTATGGCTACACCTTC. Translation gives CASSARQGASYGYTF.

The CDR3 is CASSTGVFLDTQYF. The CDR3 nucleotides read TGTGCCAGCTCTACAGGGGTATTTTTAGATACGCAGTATTTT. This sequence joins TRBV6-1 and TRBJ2-3; 7 nucleotides align to TRBD1. The germline V gene encodes CDR1 MNHNS and CDR2 SASEGT. CDR3 length equals 14 residues. V lost 8 bases and J lost 5; bases outside the gene matches: 10.

The chain combines TRBV5-1 with TRBJ2-2, with a tentative D call TRBD1 (5 bases). The CDR3 is 14 amino acids. CDR1 is SGHRS, CDR2 YFSETQ, per germline. V lost 3 bases and J lost 3, with 9 bases in between. For the CDR3, the DNA is TGCGCCAGCAGCTGGACAATAGACACCGGGGAGCTGTTTTTT. This sequence encodes CASSWTIDTGELFF.

The chain uses TRBV11-2 and TRBJ2-4; 14 bases agree with TRBD2. The CDR3 runs 18 residues. Germline CDR1 and CDR2: SGHAT and FQNNGV. J lost 0 bases, V lost 5 bases, and 6 bases had no gene match. In nucleotides, the CDR3 is TGTGCCAGCAGCCCAAGACTAGCGGGGGGGCTAGCCAAAAACATTCAGTACTTC. Encoded protein: CASSPRLAGGLAKNIQYF.

Here the CDR3 DNA reads TGTGCCAGCAGCTTAAAGCCCGGGACAGTAGACACTGAAGCTTTCTTT. It encodes CASSLKPGTVDTEAFF. The chain carries TRBV7-6 and TRBJ1-1, with 7 bases that match TRBD1. The CDR3 length is 16 residues. V was clipped by 2 bases and J by 3 bases; unmatched bases: 9. Germline V gene lookup returns CDR1 SGHVS and CDR2 FNYEAQ. The full variable domain, rest sourced from reference TRBV7-6 and TRBJ1-1, is GAGVSQSPRYKVTKRGQDVALRCDPISGHVSLYWYRQALGQGPEFLTYFNYEAQQDKSGLPNDRFSAERPEGSISTLTIQRTEQRDSAMYRCASSLKPGTVDTEAFFGQGTRLTVV.

The chain recombines TRBV6-6 with TRBJ2-4, with 7 bases lining up with TRBD1. V shed 6 bases and J 11 bases; nucleotides not matched to a gene: 13. This CDR3 is built from 14 residues. The germline V gene encodes CDR1 MNHNY and CDR2 SVGAGI (reference sequence). The CDR3 loop is CASSSGQSPIVQYF. The CDR3 coding sequence is TGTGCCAGCAGCTCGGGACAGTCCCCAATCGTTCAGTACTTC.

This clone was detected a few times. V usage is TRBV27 and J usage is TRBJ1-3, with no clear D. Germline V CDR1 and CDR2: MNHEY, SMNVEV (reference sequence). The CDR3 is 16 residues long. The V end lost 2 bases, the J end lost 2 bases, and 13 bases lay between the germline ends. The CDR3 loop reads CASSLGLGGTGNTIYF. For the CDR3, the DNA is TGTGCCAGCAGTTTAGGGTTGGGAGGGACTGGAAACACCATATATTTT.

J is TRBJ1-4 and V is TRBV28; 8 bases are shared with TRBD1. From germline, CDR1 is MDHEN and CDR2 SYDVKM. V was clipped by 3 bases and J by 8 bases; unmatched bases: 5. The length of the CDR3 is 14 residues. The CDR3 sequence is CASSFSGGREKLFF. DNA of the CDR3: TGTGCCAGCAGTTTCTCAGGGGGCCGCGAAAAACTGTTTTTT.

This chain uses TRBV6-1 with TRBJ2-7, with D uncertain. This CDR3 spans 13 amino acids. Trimming removed 8 bases from V and 2 bases from J, with 13 bases in between. Germline V gene sequence: CDR1 MNHNS, CDR2 SASEGT. DNA of the CDR3: TGTGCCAGCGCCCTACCCCCTACCTACGAGCAGTACTTC. It specifies CASALPPTYEQYF.

This clone was counted a single time. The V gene is TRBV28, the J gene TRBJ2-7, with TRBD2 as a possible D gene (6 bases). Trimming shortened V by 9 bases and J by 0 bases, and 15 bases separated the two germline ends. Germline CDR1 reads MDHEN; CDR2 reads SYDVKM. The CDR3 is made up of 14 amino acids. CDR3 bases: TGTGCCAGTAGAATTTCCGGGAGCTCCTACGAGCAGTACTTC. This translates into CASRISGSSYEQYF.

The chain carries TRBV4-3 and TRBJ1-4; 7 bases map to TRBD1. The CDR3 runs to 16 residues. The V segment lost 3 bases and the J segment 0 bases; nucleotides outside the gene matches: 4. CDR1 and CDR2 (germline): LGHNA, YSLEER. CDR3 loop: CASSQNTGATNEKLFF. The CDR3 coding sequence is TGCGCCAGCAGCCAGAATACAGGGGCAACTAATGAAAAACTGTTTTTT.

CDR3 loop: CASSVGLAGTDTQYF. As DNA, the CDR3 is TGTGCCAGCAGCGTAGGGCTAGCGGGGACAGATACGCAGTATTTT. The rearrangement uses TRBV9 and TRBJ2-3; 9 bases are a match to TRBD2. Germline V gene lookup returns CDR1 SGDLS and CDR2 YYNGEE. The CDR3 is 15 residues long. J was trimmed by 3 bases and V by 0 bases; bases with no gene match: 2.

This clone was counted only a few times. Written as DNA, the CDR3 is TGTGCCAGCAGCTTAGGACTAGCGGGATCCCTCGGGCCCTACAATGAGCAGTTCTTC. This codes for CASSLGLAGSLGPYNEQFF. V is TRBV5-6 and J is TRBJ2-1; 12 bases agree with TRBD2. CDR1 and CDR2 (germline): SGHDT, YYEEEE. This CDR3 comprises 19 residues. Trimming cost V 2 bases and J 2 bases; bases outside gene matches: 11. The full variable domain, in which reference TRBV5-6 and TRBJ2-1 provide the parts outside the CDR3, is DAGVTQSPTHLIKTRGQQVTLRCSPKSGHDTVSWYQQALGQGPQFIFQYYEEEERQRGNFPDRFSGHQFPNYSSELNVNALLLGDSALYLCASSLGLAGSLGPYNEQFFGPGTRLTVL.